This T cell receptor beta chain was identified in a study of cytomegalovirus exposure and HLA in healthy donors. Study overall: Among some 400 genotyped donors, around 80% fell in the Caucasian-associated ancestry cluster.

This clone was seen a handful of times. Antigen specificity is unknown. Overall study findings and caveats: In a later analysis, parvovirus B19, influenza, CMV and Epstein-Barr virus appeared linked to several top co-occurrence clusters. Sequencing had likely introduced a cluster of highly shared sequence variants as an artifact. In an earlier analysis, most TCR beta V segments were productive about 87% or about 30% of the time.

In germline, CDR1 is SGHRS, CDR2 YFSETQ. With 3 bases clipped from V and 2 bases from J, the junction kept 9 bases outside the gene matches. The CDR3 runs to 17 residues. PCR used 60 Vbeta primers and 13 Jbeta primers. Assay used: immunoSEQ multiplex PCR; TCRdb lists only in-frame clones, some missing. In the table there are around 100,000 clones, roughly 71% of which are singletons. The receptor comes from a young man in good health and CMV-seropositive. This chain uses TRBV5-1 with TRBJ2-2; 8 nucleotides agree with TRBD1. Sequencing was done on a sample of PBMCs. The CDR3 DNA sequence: TGCGCCAGCAGCTACCTTCCTGGACAGGGAAACACCGGGGAGCTGTTTTTT. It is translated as CASSYLPGQGNTGELFF.